The sequence of this T cell receptor (beta chain) was determined in a study of cytomegalovirus exposure and HLA in healthy donors. Study-wide points: TCR beta chains numbering 150 to 200 were designated cytomegalovirus-associated. Among TCR beta chains of equal frequency, HLA-associated ones were more clonally expanded in a later analysis.

A remark on this clone: Its antigen remains unidentified.

Trimming cost V 3 bases and J 5 bases; bases outside gene matches: 22. Per germline, CDR1 MDHEN and CDR2 SYDVKM. The CDR3 contains 21 residues. PCR was performed using 60 Vbeta and 13 Jbeta primers. Data came from immunoSEQ multiplex PCR; TCRdb stores just in-frame clones and leaves some out. The sample carries around 100,000 clones, about 79% recorded once. The TCR sequence derives from a man in his forties or fifties in good health and CMV-seropositive. The chain combines TRBV28 with TRBJ2-5, with 12 bases fitting TRBD1. Source material: PBMCs. CDR3 region: CASSFSILGGRDRGRGETQYF. The CDR3 DNA reads TGTGCCAGCAGTTTTTCTATTTTGGGTGGTAGGGACAGGGGGCGCGGGGAGACCCAGTACTTC.